This entry lists 9 T cell receptor beta chains sequenced from one sample in a study of identical twins. MiXCR was run by TCRdb on the 5' RACE reads, yielding one entry per CDR3 protein. The sample includes around 1.7 million distinct CDR3 sequences, roughly a third of them seen just once. Specimen: cord blood. The origin of the receptors is a newborn girl in good health.

This clonotype occurred once. V usage is TRBV12-3 or TRBV12-4 and J usage is TRBJ2-7; possible D gene TRBD2, 6 bases. The V end was cut by 4 bases, the J end by 7 bases, with 23 bases between. The CDR3 spans 16 residues. CDR3 sequence (DNA): TGTGCCAGCAGTTCGACTAGGTCGCGGAACTACAATGAGCAGTACTTC. Protein sequence: CASSSTRSRNYNEQYF.

J is TRBJ1-5 and V is TRBV20-1; weak D call: TRBD1 (5 bases). The CDR3 has 12 residues. V was pared by 7 bases and J by 3 bases, with 10 bases between. The germline V gene encodes CDR1 DFQATT and CDR2 SNEGSKA (reference sequence). CDR3 nucleotides: TGCAGTGTGGACACCTACAATCAGCCCCAGCATTTT. Protein: CSVDTYNQPQHF.

This sequence joins TRBV24-1 and TRBJ2-5; perhaps D is TRBD1 or TRBD2 (5 bases each). Germline V gene data show CDR1 as KGHDR and CDR2 as SFDVKD. Trimming removed 0 bases from V and 1 base from J, with 11 bases in between. The length of the CDR3 is 16 residues. In DNA, the CDR3 is TGTGCCACCAGTGATTTGCGGTGGGGGATCCAAGAGACCCAGTACTTC. Translated, it gives CATSDLRWGIQETQYF.

The chain couples TRBV20-1 to TRBJ1-5, with 9 bases fitting TRBD1. J was trimmed by 1 base and V by 2 bases; bases with no gene match: 9. This CDR3 comprises 17 residues. In germline, CDR1 is DFQATT, CDR2 SNEGSKA (reference sequence). Here the CDR3 reads CSARLTPGQGSNQPQHF. The CDR3 DNA is TGCAGTGCTAGATTAACTCCGGGACAGGGAAGCAATCAGCCCCAGCATTTT.

The J gene is TRBJ1-4, the V gene TRBV5-1, with a weak D call TRBD1 (6 bases). The CDR3 extends over 15 amino acids. The germline V gene encodes CDR1 SGHRS and CDR2 YFSETQ. The V end was cut by 4 bases, the J end by 6 bases, with 16 bases between. This CDR3 is CASSRGTLRDEKLFF. The CDR3 nucleotides are TGCGCCAGCAGCCGCGGGACACTACGGGATGAAAAACTGTTTTTT.

This clonotype was picked up a small number of times. The chain's CDR3 is CASSTTGDPILNTEAFF. DNA of the CDR3: TGCGCCAGCAGCACAACAGGGGATCCAATTCTGAACACTGAAGCTTTCTTT. The chain joins TRBV5-1 to TRBJ1-1; 7 nucleotides match TRBD1. V gave up 4 bases and J gave up 0 bases; unmatched junction bases: 12. Per germline, CDR1 SGHRS and CDR2 YFSETQ. The CDR3 length is 17 residues. Variable domain in full (rest from reference TRBV5-1 and TRBJ1-1): KAGVTQTPRYLIKTRGQQVTLSCSPISGHRSVSWYQQTPGQGLQFLFEYFSETQRNKGNFPGRFSGRQFSNSRSEMNVSTLELGDSALYLCASSTTGDPILNTEAFFGQGTRLTVV.

This clonotype came up a few times. The chain links TRBV20-1 to TRBJ1-5; no firm D call. V shed 0 bases and J shed 3 bases, with 15 bases lying between them. This CDR3 spans 16 amino acids. Germline V gives CDR1 DFQATT, CDR2 SNEGSKA (reference sequence). The CDR3 protein is CSARDPGRGLNQPQHF. As DNA, the CDR3 is TGCAGTGCTAGAGATCCGGGGAGAGGGCTCAATCAGCCCCAGCATTTT.

This clonotype was seen a handful of times. The rearrangement joins TRBV27 to TRBJ2-4; 8 bases match TRBD2. The J segment lost 1 base and the V segment lost 2 bases, leaving 7 bases of the junction unmatched. The CDR3 contains 17 residues. Germline CDR1 and CDR2: MNHEY and SMNVEV (reference sequence). The CDR3 DNA follows: TGTGCCAGCAGTTTAGAGTGGCAGCGGGGGGCCAAAAACATTCAGTACTTC. Translating gives CASSLEWQRGAKNIQYF.

The V and J genes are TRBV24-1 and TRBJ2-3; 10 bases are shared with TRBD1. Germline-derived CDR1 and CDR2 are KGHDR and SFDVKD. Trimming cost V 11 bases and J 1 base; bases outside gene matches: 14. The CDR3 loop spans 17 amino acids. DNA for the CDR3: TGTGCCAGCTCGTCGGGACAGGGGCTATTTGGCACAGATACGCAGTATTTT. It is translated as CASSSGQGLFGTDTQYF.